One sample yielded the 28 T cell receptor beta chains listed below, sequenced in a study of T cells after yellow fever vaccination. TCRdb re-analysed the 5' RACE reads in MiXCR, keeping a single row per CDR3 protein. The sample has hundreds of thousands of distinct CDR3 sequences, around 20% seen once. Here the sequenced sample was PBMCs, taken before the yellow fever booster vaccination. The receptors originated from a man between 18 and 35 years old who received the YFV17D yellow fever vaccine.

This clonotype was detected only a few times. The J gene is TRBJ2-7, the V gene TRBV12-3 or TRBV12-4; a possible D gene is TRBD1 (5 bases). The V end lost 4 bases, the J end lost 3 bases, and 13 bases lay between the germline ends. There are 14 residues in the CDR3. This chain's CDR3 is CASSSQGNHYEQYF. As DNA, the CDR3 is TGTGCCAGCAGTTCCCAGGGTAATCACTACGAGCAGTACTTC.

V usage is TRBV6-6 and J usage is TRBJ2-3; tentative D call: TRBD2 (5 bases). The CDR3 is made up of 11 amino acids. The V and J ends lost 9 bases and 3 bases respectively, with 7 bases between them. In germline, CDR1 is MNHNY, CDR2 SVGAGI (reference sequence). CDR3 protein: CASGETDTQYF. For the CDR3, the DNA is TGTGCCAGTGGGGAGACAGATACGCAGTATTTT.

This clonotype was observed a handful of times. The genes are TRBV4-1 and TRBJ1-4; D perhaps matches TRBD1 (6 bases). Between the trimmed V and J ends, which lost 5 bases and 8 bases, there was a span of 18 bases. The CDR3 contains 15 residues. The germline V gene encodes CDR1 MGHRA and CDR2 YSYEKL. CDR3 protein: CASSLRQDHREKLFF. CDR3 DNA: TGCGCCAGCAGCTTAAGACAGGATCACCGGGAAAAACTGTTTTTT.

This clonotype has at least ten counts. The chain has TRBV5-1 and TRBJ2-1; 7 nucleotides agree with TRBD1. Germline loops: CDR1 SGHRS, CDR2 YFSETQ. The V and J ends lost 4 bases and 9 bases, in that order; junction bases with no gene match: 10. The CDR3 consists of 14 residues. This CDR3 is CASSVGQLKGEQFF. The CDR3 nucleotides are TGCGCCAGCAGCGTGGGACAGCTCAAAGGTGAGCAGTTCTTC. Full variable domain (remainder filled in from reference TRBV5-1 and TRBJ2-1): KAGVTQTPRYLIKTRGQQVTLSCSPISGHRSVSWYQQTPGQGLQFLFEYFSETQRNKGNFPGRFSGRQFSNSRSEMNVSTLELGDSALYLCASSVGQLKGEQFFGPGTRLTVL.

Written as DNA, the CDR3 is TGCGCCAGCAGCGCCAGACAGGGGATCGGAAACACCATATATTTT. Translation gives CASSARQGIGNTIYF. V gene TRBV4-1 combines with J gene TRBJ1-3; 8 bases match TRBD1. V shed 5 bases and J 4 bases; nucleotides not matched to a gene: 7. The CDR3 consists of 15 residues. Germline CDR1 and CDR2: MGHRA and YSYEKL.

The chain is built from TRBV6-5 and TRBJ2-1; D perhaps matches TRBD1 (5 bases). Trimming left V 2 bases short and J 7 bases short, with 15 bases between. This CDR3 region has 15 residues. Germline-derived CDR1 and CDR2 are MNHEY and SVGAGI. CDR3 sequence: CASSYRHLRVNEQFF. In nucleotides, the CDR3 is TGTGCCAGCAGTTACCGGCATCTCAGGGTAAATGAGCAGTTCTTC.

Many counts were recorded for this clonotype. This chain uses TRBV7-6 with TRBJ2-5; 7 bases line up with TRBD1. J was trimmed by 5 bases and V by 4 bases; bases with no gene match: 13. This CDR3 has 16 residues. Germline V gene data show CDR1 as SGHVS and CDR2 as FNYEAQ. This CDR3 reads CASSSGLTGSRETQYF. The CDR3 DNA sequence: TGTGCCAGCAGCTCAGGGTTGACAGGGAGTAGGGAGACCCAGTACTTC.

The chain combines TRBV29-1 with TRBJ1-2; D is unclear. This CDR3 has 12 residues. Germline CDR1 reads SQVTM; CDR2 reads ANQGSEA. Trimming cost V 6 bases and J 2 bases, with 10 bases left between them. This CDR3 reads CSVRTGNYGYTF. For the CDR3, the DNA is TGCAGCGTCCGGACTGGAAACTATGGCTACACCTTC.

The chain has TRBV6-6 and TRBJ1-4; no firm D call. The V end was cut by 1 base, the J end by 4 bases, with 10 bases between. Germline V gene lookup returns CDR1 MNHNY and CDR2 SVGAGI (reference sequence). The CDR3 spans 15 residues. CDR3 loop: CASSYWQVDNEKLFF. The CDR3 region has the DNA TGTGCCAGCAGTTACTGGCAGGTAGATAATGAAAAACTGTTTTTT.

A few counts support this clonotype. The chain links TRBV11-2 to TRBJ2-3; 9 bases align to TRBD2. The germline gives CDR1 SGHAT, CDR2 FQNNGV. CDR3 length: 19 amino acids. V lost 4 bases and J lost 1; bases outside the gene matches: 15. The DNA for the CDR3 is TGTGCCAGCAGCTCAATTTGGAACAGCGGGGGGCGACGCACAGATACGCAGTATTTT. Amino acids: CASSSIWNSGGRRTDTQYF.

This clonotype was detected only a few times. This rearrangement joins TRBV4-2 to TRBJ2-7; 7 bases fit TRBD2. CDR1 and CDR2 (germline): LGHNA, YNFKEQ. With V trimmed by 0 bases and J by 0 bases, 2 bases remained unmatched. This CDR3 is built from 15 residues. The CDR3 here is CASSQDWTSSYEQYF. The CDR3 coding sequence is TGTGCCAGCAGCCAAGATTGGACTAGCTCCTACGAGCAGTACTTC.

This chain links TRBV24-1 with TRBJ2-1; tentative D call: TRBD2 (5 bases). The CDR3 is 14 amino acids. Trimming left V 3 bases short and J 4 bases short, with 9 bases between. Germline assignment: CDR1 KGHDR and CDR2 SFDVKD. CDR3 coding DNA: TGTGCCACCAGTGATCCCGGGGATTACAATGAGCAGTTCTTC. As protein: CATSDPGDYNEQFF.

The J gene is TRBJ2-7, the V gene TRBV5-1, with TRBD1 matching 8 bases. Germline CDR1 SGHRS, CDR2 YFSETQ. The CDR3 is 16 residues long. Germline trimming cut 0 bases from V and 2 bases from J; bases unmatched to any gene: 7. The CDR3: CASSLDRRTGTYEQYF. Here the CDR3 DNA reads TGCGCCAGCAGCTTGGATAGGAGGACAGGGACCTACGAGCAGTACTTC. Full variable domain (missing parts from reference TRBV5-1 and TRBJ2-7): KAGVTQTPRYLIKTRGQQVTLSCSPISGHRSVSWYQQTPGQGLQFLFEYFSETQRNKGNFPGRFSGRQFSNSRSEMNVSTLELGDSALYLCASSLDRRTGTYEQYFGPGTRLTVT.

The sample holds many counts of this clonotype. CDR3 sequence: CASSQGRNAYNEQFF. The CDR3 nucleotides are TGCGCCAGCAGCCAAGGCAGAAACGCATACAATGAGCAGTTCTTC. V usage is TRBV4-3 and J usage is TRBJ2-1; D is unresolved. The CDR3 has 15 amino acids. With 1 base removed from V and 4 bases from J, the gap between germline ends came to 11 bases. Germline V gene lookup returns CDR1 LGHNA and CDR2 YSLEER.

The V call is TRBV3-1, the J call TRBJ2-2; D is perhaps TRBD1 (6 bases). Germline loops: CDR1 LGHDT, CDR2 YNNKEL (reference sequence). V lost 4 bases and J 7 bases, leaving 10 bases between the germline ends. The CDR3 is 13 residues long. The CDR3 region has the DNA TGTGCCAGCAGCCTGAACAGGGACGGGGAGCTGTTTTTT. Its protein is CASSLNRDGELFF.

This clonotype turned up a few times. The chain employs TRBV12-3 or TRBV12-4 and TRBJ1-2; D may be TRBD1 (5 bases). The CDR3 covers 15 residues. Trimming took off 1 base at V and 6 bases at J, with 15 bases between the two ends. The CDR3, as DNA: TGTGCCAGCAGTTTAGATCGGGGCGGGCCTCATGGCTACACCTTC. This codes for CASSLDRGGPHGYTF.

The chain uses TRBV5-4 and TRBJ1-3; TRBD1 is a possible D gene (5 bases). The V end was cut by 4 bases, the J end by 7 bases, with 18 bases between. Germline V gene lookup returns CDR1 SGHNT and CDR2 YYREEE (reference sequence). The CDR3 is 15 amino acids. CDR3 in DNA: TGTGCCAGCAGCACGACAGACAGTCTACGCAACACCATATATTTT. Amino acids: CASSTTDSLRNTIYF.

This clonotype was detected a few times. V gene TRBV4-1 combines with J gene TRBJ2-3; 12 positions match TRBD2. The CDR3 runs 16 residues. V was clipped by 4 bases and J by 3 bases; unmatched bases: 5. Per the germline V gene, CDR1 is MGHRA and CDR2 is YSYEKL. CDR3 in amino acids: CASSRWTSGVTDTQYF. For the CDR3, the DNA is TGCGCCAGCAGCCGTTGGACTAGCGGGGTGACAGATACGCAGTATTTT.

This clonotype was detected only a few times. This chain joins TRBV6-2 or TRBV6-3 and TRBJ2-5; possible D gene TRBD2, 5 bases. CDR1 is MNHEY and CDR2 is SVGEGT in the germline V gene. The CDR3 is 17 residues long. The germline V and J ends were trimmed by 7 bases and 3 bases, with 24 bases remaining between them. This CDR3 reads CASTFGIRLKREETQYF. The CDR3, as DNA: TGTGCCAGCACTTTCGGGATACGCCTTAAACGAGAAGAGACCCAGTACTTC.

This clonotype has a handful of counts. The chain couples TRBV6-2 or TRBV6-3 to TRBJ2-3; no definite D call. The CDR3 sequence is 15 residues long. The ends were cut back, 2 bases at V and 5 bases at J, with 14 bases in the middle. CDR1 is MNHEY and CDR2 is SVGEGT in the germline V gene. The CDR3 region has the DNA TGTGCCAGCAGTTACCTTTCCCGACGGATAGATACGCAGTATTTT. Residues: CASSYLSRRIDTQYF.

This clonotype was seen more than once but under ten times. The chain carries TRBV7-2 and TRBJ1-2; no reliable D call. This CDR3 has 16 residues. Germline values: CDR1 SGHTA, CDR2 FQGNSA. V lost 0 bases and J lost 1, with 12 bases in between. This chain's CDR3 is CASSLALRGNNYGYTF. In DNA, the CDR3 is TGTGCCAGCAGCTTAGCCCTCCGGGGTAATAACTATGGCTACACCTTC.

This clonotype has just a few counts. V and J are TRBV19 and TRBJ1-1, with D uncertain. Trimming cost V 6 bases and J 0 bases, with 5 bases left between them. The CDR3 sequence is 12 residues long. Germline-derived CDR1 and CDR2 are LNHDA and SQIVND (reference sequence). The CDR3, as DNA: TGTGCCAGTAGGCGGATGAACACTGAAGCTTTCTTT. Translated: CASRRMNTEAFF.

This clonotype was detected ten times or more. The gene calls are TRBV7-2 and TRBJ2-3; unclear D gene. CDR3 length: 13 residues. Germline V gene sequence: CDR1 SGHTA, CDR2 FQGNSA. Between the trimmed V and J ends, which lost 0 bases and 1 base, there was a span of 2 bases. The CDR3 region is CASSLARTDTQYF. CDR3 bases: TGTGCCAGCAGCTTAGCCCGCACAGATACGCAGTATTTT.

This chain connects TRBV27 to TRBJ1-4; D may be TRBD1 (6 bases). Trimming removed 5 bases at V and 10 bases at J, with 17 bases between. The CDR3 contains 14 residues. Germline V gene lookup returns CDR1 MNHEY and CDR2 SMNVEV (reference sequence). In nucleotides, the CDR3 is TGTGCCAGCAGTCAAGAGGACAGATTCGGAAAACTGTTTTTT. The encoded protein is CASSQEDRFGKLFF.

This clonotype was counted a few times. The J gene is TRBJ2-5, the V gene TRBV5-1; TRBD1 aligns across 7 bases. Germline CDR1 and CDR2: SGHRS and YFSETQ. The trim removed 3 bases at V and 4 bases at J, leaving 9 bases unmatched. CDR3 length: 15 amino acids. Here the CDR3 reads CASSSTQRQGETQYF. The CDR3, as DNA: TGCGCCAGCAGCTCCACCCAGCGACAGGGAGAGACCCAGTACTTC.

The V gene is TRBV6-5, the J gene TRBJ2-1, with 9 bases fitting TRBD2. The CDR3 runs 16 residues. The J segment lost 8 bases and the V segment lost 4 bases, leaving 12 bases of the junction unmatched. Germline V gene lookup returns CDR1 MNHEY and CDR2 SVGAGI. Here the CDR3 reads CASSSSPSGAPDEQFF. DNA of the CDR3: TGTGCCAGCAGTTCCTCCCCTAGCGGGGCCCCAGATGAGCAGTTCTTC.

The chain uses TRBV7-8 and TRBJ1-5, with D possibly matching TRBD1 (6 bases). The CDR3 totals 17 residues. The germline gives CDR1 SGHVS, CDR2 FQNEAQ. V was trimmed by 3 bases and J by 3 bases, leaving 18 bases between them. CDR3 residues: CASSFNGQPYINQPQHF. The CDR3 DNA follows: TGTGCCAGCAGCTTTAATGGACAGCCCTATATCAATCAGCCCCAGCATTTT. Full variable domain (missing parts from reference TRBV7-8 and TRBJ1-5): GAGVSQSPRYKVAKRGQDVALRCDPISGHVSLFWYQQALGQGPEFLTYFQNEAQLDKSGLPSDRFFAERPEGSVSTLKIQRTQQEDSAVYLCASSFNGQPYINQPQHFGDGTRLSIL.

This clonotype has more than one count but fewer than ten. The chain links TRBV7-9 to TRBJ2-7; tentatively, D is TRBD1 (6 bases). Germline-derived CDR1 and CDR2 are SEHNR and FQNEAQ (reference sequence). The CDR3 loop spans 10 amino acids. Trimming took off 9 bases at V and 9 bases at J, with 12 bases between the two ends. The CDR3 loop reads CASQGLRQYF. CDR3 bases: TGTGCCAGTCAGGGGTTGCGGCAGTACTTC.